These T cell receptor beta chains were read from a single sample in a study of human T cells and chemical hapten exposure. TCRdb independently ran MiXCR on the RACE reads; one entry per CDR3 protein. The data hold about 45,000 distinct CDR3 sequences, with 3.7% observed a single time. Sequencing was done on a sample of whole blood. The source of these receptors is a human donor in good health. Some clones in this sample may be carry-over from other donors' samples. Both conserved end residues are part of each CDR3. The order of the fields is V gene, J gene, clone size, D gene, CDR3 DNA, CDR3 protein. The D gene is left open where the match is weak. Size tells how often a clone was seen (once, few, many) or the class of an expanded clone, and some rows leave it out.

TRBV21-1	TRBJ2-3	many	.	TGTGCCACCTCCCCCGCGGGCCGAATCACAGATACGCAGTATTTT	CATSPAGRITDTQYF
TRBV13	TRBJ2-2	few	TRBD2	TGTGCCAGCAGCCCCTCGACTAGCTACACCGGGGAGCTGTTTTTT	CASSPSTSYTGELFF
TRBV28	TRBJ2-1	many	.	TGTGCCACTAGGGGGGCCCTTGGACGTGCTGAGCAGTTCTTC	CATRGALGRAEQFF
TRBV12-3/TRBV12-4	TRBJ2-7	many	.	TGTGCCAGCAGCCGAGACAGTTGGGGGTACGAGCAGTACTTC	CASSRDSWGYEQYF
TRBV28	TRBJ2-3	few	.	TGTGCCAGCAGTCTCTCGGGAGTTGTAAGGGCAGATACGCAGTATTTT	CASSLSGVVRADTQYF
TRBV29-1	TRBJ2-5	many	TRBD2	TGCAGCGTTCGGGGACTAGCGGGAGTTGGTGGAGAGACCCAGTACTTC	CSVRGLAGVGGETQYF
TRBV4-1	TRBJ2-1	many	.	TGCGCCAGCAGCCCGTCGGGGGCTGGGGAGCAGTTCTTC	CASSPSGAGEQFF
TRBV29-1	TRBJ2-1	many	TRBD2	TGCAGCGTTGCACTTACTAGCGGGGGCGAGCAGTTCTTC	CSVALTSGGEQFF
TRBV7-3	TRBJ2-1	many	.	TGTGCCAGCAGCTTCCGGGGCGGTCCTTCCTACAATGAGCAGTTCTTC	CASSFRGGPSYNEQFF
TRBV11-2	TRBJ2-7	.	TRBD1	TGTGCCAGCAGCTTAGGGACAGGGGGCGAGTGGCTGTACTTC	CASSLGTGGEWLYF
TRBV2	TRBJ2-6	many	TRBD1	TGTGCCAGCAGTCGGGACAGGCACTCTGGGGCCAACGTCCTGACTTTC	CASSRDRHSGANVLTF
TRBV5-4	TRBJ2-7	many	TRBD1	TGTGCCAGCAGCTGGGGACAGAAAACCTACGAGCAGTACTTC	CASSWGQKTYEQYF
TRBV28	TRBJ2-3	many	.	TGTGCCAGCAGTTTGGGTTCTCTAGTGAGATCGGATACGCAGTATTTT	CASSLGSLVRSDTQYF
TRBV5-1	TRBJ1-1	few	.	TGCGCCAGCGGGGGGGGGCAGATGAACACTGAAGCTTTCTTT	CASGGGQMNTEAFF
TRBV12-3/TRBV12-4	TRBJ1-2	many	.	TGTGCCAGCAGCTACAGGGAAAACTATGGCTACACCTTC	CASSYRENYGYTF
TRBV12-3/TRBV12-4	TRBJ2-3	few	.	TGTGCCACCACTCCAAGGGGGGTTGGGGGCACAGATACGCAGTATTTT	CATTPRGVGGTDTQYF
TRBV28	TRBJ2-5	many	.	TGTGCCAGCAGTCCCCGGACCGCCGGGATGGAGACCCAGTACTTC	CASSPRTAGMETQYF
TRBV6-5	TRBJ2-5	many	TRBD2	TGTGCCAGCAGTCGGACTAGCGGGAGGGCCGAGACCCAGTACTTC	CASSRTSGRAETQYF
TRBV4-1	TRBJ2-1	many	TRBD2	TGCGCCAGCAGCCAAGATAGGGCTAGCGGGCTGATGAGCTCCTACAATGAGCAGTTCTTC	CASSQDRASGLMSSYNEQFF
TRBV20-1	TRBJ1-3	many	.	TGCAGTGCTAGACCATCAGCGGGGGGAAACACCATATATTTT	CSARPSAGGNTIYF
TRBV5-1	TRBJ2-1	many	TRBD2	TGCGCCAGCAGCTTGACTAGCGGAAACAATGAGCAGTTCTTC	CASSLTSGNNEQFF
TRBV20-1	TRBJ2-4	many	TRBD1	TGCAGTGCTAGAGAGGACAGGGCCAAAAACATTCAGTACTTC	CSAREDRAKNIQYF
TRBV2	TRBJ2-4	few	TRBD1	TGTGCCAGCAGTGTGATGGGACAGGGGGACATTCAGTACTTC	CASSVMGQGDIQYF
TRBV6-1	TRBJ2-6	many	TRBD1	TGTGCCAGCAGTGAAGGGGGACCGACAGGGGGCGAGTCAATCCTGACTTTC	CASSEGGPTGGESILTF
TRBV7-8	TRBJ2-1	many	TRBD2	TGTGCCAGCAGCTCCCAAACTAGCGGGAGAGTTAAAAGGGACAATGAGCAGTTCTTC	CASSSQTSGRVKRDNEQFF
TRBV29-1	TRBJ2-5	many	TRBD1	TGCAGCGTGGGACAGCTTCAAGAGACCCAGTACTTC	CSVGQLQETQYF
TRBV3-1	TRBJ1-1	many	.	TGTGCCAGCAGCCAAGGGACAGACTGGTACTTCGCCGAAGCTTTCTTT	CASSQGTDWYFAEAFF
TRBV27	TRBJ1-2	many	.	TGTGCCAGCAGTTCACAGGGATATGGCTACACCTTC	CASSSQGYGYTF
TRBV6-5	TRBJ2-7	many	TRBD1	TGTGCCAGCAGTTACTCCCGGGACAGTGGGTACGAGCAGTACTTC	CASSYSRDSGYEQYF
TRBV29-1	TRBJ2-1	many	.	TGCAGCGTTGCGGGACGCTCCTACAATGAGCAGTTCTTC	CSVAGRSYNEQFF
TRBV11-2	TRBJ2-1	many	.	TGTGCCAGCAGCCCTAATACCGGGACCTCTAATGAGCAGTTCTTC	CASSPNTGTSNEQFF
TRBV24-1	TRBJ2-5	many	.	TGTGCCACCAGTGACACAGAGACCCAGTACTTC	CATSDTETQYF
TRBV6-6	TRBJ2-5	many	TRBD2	TGTGCCAGCAGTTACGCGGGAGTGGGCCAAGAGACCCAGTACTTC	CASSYAGVGQETQYF
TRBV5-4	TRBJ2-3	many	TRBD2	TGTGCCAGCAGCTTGAGGCTAGCGGGAGTGATGACAGATACGCAGTATTTT	CASSLRLAGVMTDTQYF
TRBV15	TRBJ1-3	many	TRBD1	TGTGCCACCAGCAGGCGGGACAGCGGAAACACCATATATTTT	CATSRRDSGNTIYF
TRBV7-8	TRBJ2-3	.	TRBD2	TGTGCCAGCAGTCTAACTAGCGGGAGAATCGCAGATACGCAGTATTTT	CASSLTSGRIADTQYF
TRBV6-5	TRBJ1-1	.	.	TGTGCCAGCAGTTACTCGAAAGGGTCCCGGGGAGCTTTCTTT	CASSYSKGSRGAFF
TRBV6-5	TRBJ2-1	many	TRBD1	TGTGCCAGCAGTTACTCGACGTTGGGGACAGGCCAATACGGTGAGCAGTTCTTC	CASSYSTLGTGQYGEQFF